The entry below describes one TCR beta chain. What it binds is not known. The table came from immunoSEQ multiplex PCR; TCRdb's copy has only in-frame clones and leaves some out. The sample lists about 33,000 clones; approximately 74% were seen once. The data were obtained in a study of STAT5B mutations in CD4+ large granular lymphocyte leukemia. General study points: 8/27 top patient clones versus 2/35 control clones were TRBV06-family.

The germline gives CDR1 SGHDT, CDR2 YYEEEE. This CDR3 is built from 17 residues. The V gene end was trimmed by 4 bases and the J gene end by 5 bases; junction bases not matched to a gene: 10. The sequence was obtained from a human donor in good health. Sequencing input: CD4+ T cells from blood buffy coats. The chain employs TRBV5-6 and TRBJ2-5, with 14 bases matching TRBD2. CDR3 amino acids: CASSIKTSGRAPETQYF. CDR3 coding DNA: TGTGCCAGCAGCATAAAGACTAGCGGGAGGGCCCCGGAGACCCAGTACTTC.